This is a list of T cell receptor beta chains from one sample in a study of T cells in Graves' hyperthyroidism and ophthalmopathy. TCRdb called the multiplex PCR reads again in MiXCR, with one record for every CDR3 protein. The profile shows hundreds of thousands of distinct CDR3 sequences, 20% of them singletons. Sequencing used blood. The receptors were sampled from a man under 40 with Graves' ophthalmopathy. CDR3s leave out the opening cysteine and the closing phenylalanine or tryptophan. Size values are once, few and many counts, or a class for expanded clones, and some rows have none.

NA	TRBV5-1	ASSLAWGGTEAF
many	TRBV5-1	ASSYVKSGPSSYNEQF
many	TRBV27	ASSLRAGMTEAF
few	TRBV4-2	ASSQDASGRAGRNTQY
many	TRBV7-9	ASSLQRVNTGELF
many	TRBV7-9	ASSLVSRNTGELF
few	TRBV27	ASKRASGLETQY
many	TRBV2	AMESSYEQY
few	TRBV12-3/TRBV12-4	ASSRPPRNEQF
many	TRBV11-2	ASSLDLGTDTDTQY
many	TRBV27	ASSASGHNSYEQY
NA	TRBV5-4	ASSPGLAGVGYEQY
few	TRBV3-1	ASSQVDLGYEQY
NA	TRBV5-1	ASSISSGSLRTDTQY
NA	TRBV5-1	ASSLTHSGTGTGELF
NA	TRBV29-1	SVQGAREQY
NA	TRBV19	ASKRDRGETDTQY
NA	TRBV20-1	SATSPSGYTDTQY
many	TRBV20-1	SARVAGGTDTQY
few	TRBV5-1	ASSAGPNNEQF
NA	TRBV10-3	AISEFLAEAF
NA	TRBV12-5	ASGLGATKGETQY
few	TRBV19	ASSTTLSVYEQY
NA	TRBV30	AWSPTTEEYEQY
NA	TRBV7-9	ASSLVLAGGEQF
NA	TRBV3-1	ASSQDSGSSYEQY
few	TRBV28	ASRSPASPTSGSRNEQF
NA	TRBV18	ASSPPASAYNEQF
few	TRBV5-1	ASSPTSGSGEQY
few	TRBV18	ASSPPGSGGNQPQH
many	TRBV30	AWSQPPGRGYYEQY
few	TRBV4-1	ASSQRANIEAF
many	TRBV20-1	SARPTVSYEQY
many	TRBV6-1	ASRRGLHSTSYEQY
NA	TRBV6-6	ASSYQRTIRGEQF
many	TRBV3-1	ASSLDRGRPLAEAF
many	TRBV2	ASSEGNRGPANYGYT
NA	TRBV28	ASTLAGGGTQY
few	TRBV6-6	ASSYGGQNEAF
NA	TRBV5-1	ASSNTGQGNNSPLH
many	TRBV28	AGGDKYDGYT
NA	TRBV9	ASSADGAGSSYNSPLH
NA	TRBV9	ASSVVPGDTEAF
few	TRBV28	ASSLSSGSGNEQF
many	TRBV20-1	SARGRLGEQF
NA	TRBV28	ASGPRGGYGYT
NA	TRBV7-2	ASSLVDRGLQETQY
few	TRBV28	ASSLLPGDQPQH
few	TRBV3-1	ASSESITHEQY
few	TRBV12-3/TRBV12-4	ASSLVDYEAF
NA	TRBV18	ASSPIAPEKLF
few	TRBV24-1	ATSNTMGYEQY
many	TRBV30	AWSVLGGEAF
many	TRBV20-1	SARDPSSYEQY
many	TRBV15	ATSKDRGLYDEQY
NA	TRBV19	ASSIGFGQGGSNQPQH